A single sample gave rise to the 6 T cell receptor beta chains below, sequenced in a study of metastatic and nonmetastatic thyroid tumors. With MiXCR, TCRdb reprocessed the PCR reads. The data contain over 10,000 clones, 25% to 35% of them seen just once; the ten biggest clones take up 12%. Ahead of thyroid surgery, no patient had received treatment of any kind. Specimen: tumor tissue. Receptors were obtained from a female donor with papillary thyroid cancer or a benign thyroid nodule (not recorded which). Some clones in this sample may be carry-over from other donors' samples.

The DNA of the CDR3 is TGTGCCAGCAGGGGGTTGTTGGGGTACTCCTACAATGAGCAGTTCTTC. It yields the protein CASRGLLGYSYNEQFF. The chain carries TRBV28 and TRBJ2-1; no clear D. Germline V lookup: CDR1 MDHEN, CDR2 SYDVKM. V lost 6 bases and J lost 0, with 15 bases in between. This CDR3 spans 16 amino acids.

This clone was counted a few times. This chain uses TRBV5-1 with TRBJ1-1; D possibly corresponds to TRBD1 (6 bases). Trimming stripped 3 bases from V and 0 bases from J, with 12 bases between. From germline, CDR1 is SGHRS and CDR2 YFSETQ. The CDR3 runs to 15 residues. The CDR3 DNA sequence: TGCGCCAGCAGCTCGGTACAGGGAATGAACACTGAAGCTTTCTTT. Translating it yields CASSSVQGMNTEAFF.

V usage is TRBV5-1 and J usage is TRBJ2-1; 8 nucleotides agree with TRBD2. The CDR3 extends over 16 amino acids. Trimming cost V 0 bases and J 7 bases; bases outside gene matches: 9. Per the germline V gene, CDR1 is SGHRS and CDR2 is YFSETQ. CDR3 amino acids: CASSLAGTGGLNEQFF. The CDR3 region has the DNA TGCGCCAGCAGCTTGGCCGGTACGGGAGGGCTTAATGAGCAGTTCTTC.

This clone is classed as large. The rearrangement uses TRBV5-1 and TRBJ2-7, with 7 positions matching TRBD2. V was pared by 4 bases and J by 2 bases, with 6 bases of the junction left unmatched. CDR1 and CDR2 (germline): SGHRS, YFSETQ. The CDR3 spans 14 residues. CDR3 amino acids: CASSERGPAYEQYF. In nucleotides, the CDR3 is TGCGCCAGCAGCGAGCGGGGTCCTGCCTACGAGCAGTACTTC.

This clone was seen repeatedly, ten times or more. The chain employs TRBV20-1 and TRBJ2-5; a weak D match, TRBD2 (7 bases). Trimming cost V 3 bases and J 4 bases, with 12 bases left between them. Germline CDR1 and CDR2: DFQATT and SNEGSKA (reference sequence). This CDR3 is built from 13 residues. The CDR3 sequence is CSARGGAPETQYF. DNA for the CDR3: TGCAGTGCTAGGGGGGGGGCCCCAGAGACCCAGTACTTC.

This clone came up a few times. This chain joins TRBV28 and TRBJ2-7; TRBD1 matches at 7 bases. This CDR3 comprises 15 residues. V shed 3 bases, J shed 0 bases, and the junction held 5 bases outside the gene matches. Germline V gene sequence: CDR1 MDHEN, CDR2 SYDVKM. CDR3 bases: TGTGCCAGCAGTTTTACCGACAGGGACTCCTACGAGCAGTACTTC. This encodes CASSFTDRDSYEQYF.